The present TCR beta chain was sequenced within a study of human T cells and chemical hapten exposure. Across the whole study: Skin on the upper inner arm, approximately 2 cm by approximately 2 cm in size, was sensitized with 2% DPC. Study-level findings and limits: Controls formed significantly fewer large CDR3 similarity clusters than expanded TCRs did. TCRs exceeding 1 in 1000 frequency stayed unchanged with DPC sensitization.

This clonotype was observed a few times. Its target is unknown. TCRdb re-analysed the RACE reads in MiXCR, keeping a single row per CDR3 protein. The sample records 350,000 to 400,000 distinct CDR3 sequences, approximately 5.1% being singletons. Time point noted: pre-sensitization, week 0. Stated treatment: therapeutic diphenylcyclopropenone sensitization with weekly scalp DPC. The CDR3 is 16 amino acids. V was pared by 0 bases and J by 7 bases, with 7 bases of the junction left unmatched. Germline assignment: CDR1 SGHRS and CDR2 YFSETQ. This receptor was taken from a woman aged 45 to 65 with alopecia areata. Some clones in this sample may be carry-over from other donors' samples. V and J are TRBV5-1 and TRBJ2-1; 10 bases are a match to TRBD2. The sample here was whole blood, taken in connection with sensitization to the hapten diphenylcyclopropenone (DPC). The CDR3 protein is CASSLEILAGKNEQFF. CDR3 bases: TGCGCCAGCAGCTTGGAAATACTAGCGGGGAAGAATGAGCAGTTCTTC. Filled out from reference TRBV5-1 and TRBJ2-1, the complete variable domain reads KAGVTQTPRYLIKTRGQQVTLSCSPISGHRSVSWYQQTPGQGLQFLFEYFSETQRNKGNFPGRFSGRQFSNSRSEMNVSTLELGDSALYLCASSLEILAGKNEQFFGPGTRLTVL.